The clone carrying this TCR beta chain was seen a handful of times. TCRdb passed the 5' RACE reads through MiXCR, listing each CDR3 protein once. The table has about 240,000 distinct CDR3 sequences, around 7% seen once. This record belongs to a study of T cells after yellow fever vaccination. This sequence originates from a man younger than 45 who received the YFV17D yellow fever vaccine. Sequenced material: CD4+ T cells sorted from PBMCs, taken 15 days after the yellow fever booster vaccination.

The DNA for the CDR3 is TGTGCCAGCAGCTTAAAGGGACTAGCGGGAGGGGGTCTGGGTACGCAGTATTTT. It specifies CASSLKGLAGGGLGTQYF. The chain is built from TRBV7-3 and TRBJ2-3; 16 nucleotides line up with TRBD2. This CDR3 spans 18 amino acids. From germline, CDR1 is SGHTA and CDR2 FQGTGA. V lost 1 base to trimming and J lost 8 bases; unmatched junction nucleotides: 9.